The rows below give T cell receptor beta chains drawn from one sample of a study of blood T cell repertoires in COVID-19. Profiled with immunoSEQ multiplex PCR; TCRdb holds only in-frame clones, not every one. This sample carries 130,000 or so clones, roughly 90% of them seen once, and the ten largest clones take roughly 7.6%. The specimen was peripheral blood. The receptors were gathered from a man aged 50 or older with acute or convalescent COVID-19. CDR3s include the opening cysteine and the closing phenylalanine or tryptophan. The D gene is left open where the match is weak. A row's size may be missing; if present it is once, few, many or a size class.

abundance	j_gene	v_gene	d_gene	CDR3aa	CDR3nt
.	TRBJ2-3	TRBV11-3	TRBD2	CASSQGLALTDTQYF	TGTGCCAGCAGCCAGGGACTAGCGCTCACAGATACGCAGTATTTT
.	TRBJ2-1	TRBV5-1	TRBD1	CASMSGQDNEQFF	TGCGCCAGCATGTCCGGACAGGACAATGAGCAGTTCTTC
.	TRBJ2-2	TRBV3-1/TRBV3-2	TRBD2	CASSRSLAGNTGELFF	TGTGCCAGCAGCCGATCACTAGCGGGAAACACCGGGGAGCTGTTTTTT
.	TRBJ1-5	TRBV12-3/TRBV12-4	.	CASSPWESQPQHF	TGTGCCAGCAGCCCCTGGGAGAGTCAGCCCCAGCATTTT
.	TRBJ1-2	TRBV12-5	.	CASGPGRFYGYTF	TGTGCTAGTGGCCCCGGGAGGTTTTATGGCTACACCTTC
.	TRBJ1-4	TRBV4-2	.	CASSQDTGGKLFF	TGTGCCAGCAGCCAAGATACCGGGGGAAAACTGTTTTTT
.	TRBJ1-3	TRBV18	.	CASSPPNTGGNTIYF	TGTGCCAGCTCACCACCCAATACCGGGGGAAACACCATATATTTT
.	TRBJ2-2	TRBV9	.	CASSVSGRPAGELFF	TGTGCCAGCAGCGTGAGCGGAAGACCTGCCGGGGAGCTGTTTTTT
.	TRBJ2-1	TRBV7-6	.	CASSLRAPREQFF	TGTGCCAGCAGCCTGCGGGCCCCCAGGGAGCAGTTCTTC
.	TRBJ2-7	TRBV18	TRBD1	CASSFGTAPGDEQYF	TGTGCCAGCTCATTTGGGACAGCCCCCGGGGACGAGCAGTACTTC
.	TRBJ2-5	TRBV21-1	.	CASSPGQGVQETQYF	TGTGCCAGCAGCCCTGGACAGGGGGTCCAAGAGACCCAGTACTTC
.	TRBJ2-7	TRBV9	.	CASSVGISRVNSIPYEQYF	TGTGCCAGCAGCGTAGGAATTTCCAGGGTTAACTCCATCCCCTACGAGCAGTACTTC
few	TRBJ2-2	TRBV19	.	CASSRQGGTGELFF	TGTGCCAGTAGTAGGCAGGGAGGAACCGGGGAGCTGTTTTTT
.	TRBJ2-2	TRBV11-2	TRBD1	CASSLEGGGQGTGELFF	TGTGCCAGCAGCTTAGAAGGGGGCGGACAGGGCACCGGGGAGCTGTTTTTT